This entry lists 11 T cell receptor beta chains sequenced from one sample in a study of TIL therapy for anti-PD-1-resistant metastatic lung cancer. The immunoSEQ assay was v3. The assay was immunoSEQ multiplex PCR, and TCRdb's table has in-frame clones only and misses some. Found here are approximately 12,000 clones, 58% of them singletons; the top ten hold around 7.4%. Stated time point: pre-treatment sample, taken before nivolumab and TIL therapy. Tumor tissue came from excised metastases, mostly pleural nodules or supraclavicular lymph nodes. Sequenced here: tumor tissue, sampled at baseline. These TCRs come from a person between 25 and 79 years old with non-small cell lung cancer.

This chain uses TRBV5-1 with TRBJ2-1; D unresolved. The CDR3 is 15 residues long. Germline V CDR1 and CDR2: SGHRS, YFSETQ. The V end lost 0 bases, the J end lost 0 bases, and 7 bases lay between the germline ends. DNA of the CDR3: TGCGCCAGCAGCTTGGCTCTGGGCTCCTACAATGAGCAGTTCTTC. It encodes CASSLALGSYNEQFF.

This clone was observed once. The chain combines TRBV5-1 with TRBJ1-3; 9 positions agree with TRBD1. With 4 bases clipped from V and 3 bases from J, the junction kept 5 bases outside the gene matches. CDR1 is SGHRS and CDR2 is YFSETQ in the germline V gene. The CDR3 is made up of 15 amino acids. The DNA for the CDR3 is TGCGCCAGCAGCGAACAGGGGGCCAATGGAAACACCATATATTTT. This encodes CASSEQGANGNTIYF.

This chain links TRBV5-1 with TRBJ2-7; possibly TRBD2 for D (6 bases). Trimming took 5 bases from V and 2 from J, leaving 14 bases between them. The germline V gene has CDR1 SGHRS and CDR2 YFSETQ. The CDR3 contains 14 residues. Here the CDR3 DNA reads TGCGCCAGCAGTTTCGGGACTTATACCTACGAGCAGTACTTC. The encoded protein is CASSFGTYTYEQYF.

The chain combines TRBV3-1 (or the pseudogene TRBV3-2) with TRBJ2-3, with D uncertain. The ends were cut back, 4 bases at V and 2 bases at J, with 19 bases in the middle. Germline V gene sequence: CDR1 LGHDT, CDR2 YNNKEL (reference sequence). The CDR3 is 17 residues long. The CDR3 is CASSPHRPEVTTDTQYF. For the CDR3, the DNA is TGTGCCAGCAGCCCCCACCGCCCCGAGGTTACCACAGATACGCAGTATTTT.

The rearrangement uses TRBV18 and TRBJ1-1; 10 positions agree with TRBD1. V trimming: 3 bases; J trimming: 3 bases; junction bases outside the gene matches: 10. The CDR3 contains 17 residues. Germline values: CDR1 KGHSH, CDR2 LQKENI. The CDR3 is CASSPKRTGGTYTEAFF. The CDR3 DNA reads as TGTGCCAGCTCACCGAAGAGGACAGGGGGGACTTACACTGAAGCTTTCTTT.

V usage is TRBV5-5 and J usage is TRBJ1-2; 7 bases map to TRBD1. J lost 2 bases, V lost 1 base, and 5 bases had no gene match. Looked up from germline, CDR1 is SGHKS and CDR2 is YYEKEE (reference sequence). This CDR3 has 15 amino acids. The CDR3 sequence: CASSLTQGGNYGYTF. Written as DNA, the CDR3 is TGTGCCAGCAGCTTGACCCAAGGGGGCAACTATGGCTACACCTTC.

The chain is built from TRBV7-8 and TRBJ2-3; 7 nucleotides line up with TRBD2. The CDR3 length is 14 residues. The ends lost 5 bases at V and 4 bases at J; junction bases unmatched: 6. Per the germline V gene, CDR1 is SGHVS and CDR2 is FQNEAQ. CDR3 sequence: CASSLTGLPDTQYF. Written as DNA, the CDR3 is TGTGCCAGCAGCCTAACGGGACTACCAGATACGCAGTATTTT. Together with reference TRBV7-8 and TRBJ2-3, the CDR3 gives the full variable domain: GAGVSQSPRYKVAKRGQDVALRCDPISGHVSLFWYQQALGQGPEFLTYFQNEAQLDKSGLPSDRFFAERPEGSVSTLKIQRTQQEDSAVYLCASSLTGLPDTQYFGPGTRLTVL.

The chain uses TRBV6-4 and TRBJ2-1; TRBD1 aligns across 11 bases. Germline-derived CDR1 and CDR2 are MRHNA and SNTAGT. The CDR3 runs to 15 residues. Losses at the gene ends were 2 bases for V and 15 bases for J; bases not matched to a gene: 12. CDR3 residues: CASSDTPGQGGRTFF. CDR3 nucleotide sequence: TGTGCCAGCAGTGACACCCCGGGACAGGGGGGCCGAACGTTCTTC.

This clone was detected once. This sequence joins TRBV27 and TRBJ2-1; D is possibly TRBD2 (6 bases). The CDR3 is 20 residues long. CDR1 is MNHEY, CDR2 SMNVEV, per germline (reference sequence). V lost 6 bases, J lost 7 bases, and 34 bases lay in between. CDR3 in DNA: TGTGCCAGCAGCGCCGCATCGCCGGGACTTCTAACGGTGCCTGCAAATGAGCAGTTCTTC. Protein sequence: CASSAASPGLLTVPANEQFF.

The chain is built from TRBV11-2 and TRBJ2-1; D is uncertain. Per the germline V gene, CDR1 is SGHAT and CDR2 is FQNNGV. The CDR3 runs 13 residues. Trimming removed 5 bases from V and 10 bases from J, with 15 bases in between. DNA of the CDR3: TGTGCCAGCAGCCCCCAACGCTCTGGAGAGCAGTTCTTC. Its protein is CASSPQRSGEQFF. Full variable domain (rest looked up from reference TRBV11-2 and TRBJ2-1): EAGVAQSPRYKIIEKRQSVAFWCNPISGHATLYWYQQILGQGPKLLIQFQNNGVVDDSQLPKDRFSAERLKGVDSTLKIQPAKLEDSAVYLCASSPQRSGEQFFGPGTRLTVL.

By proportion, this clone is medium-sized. CDR3 bases: TGTGCCAGTAGTCCCGCGGGAGGGGTGGTTCAGCCCCAGCATTTT. It encodes CASSPAGGVVQPQHF. J is TRBJ1-5 and V is TRBV19; the D gene is possibly TRBD1 (5 bases). Trimming took 5 bases from V and 6 from J, leaving 17 bases between them. The CDR3 loop spans 15 amino acids. The germline CDR1 and CDR2 sequences are LNHDA and SQIVND (reference sequence).